A selection of T cell receptor beta chains follows, all from one sample in a study of shared clonotypes between healthy human individuals. Using immunoSEQ multiplex PCR, the repertoire was profiled, and TCRdb retains in-frame clones only, with some absent. The table has roughly 2.2 million clones, more than 80% seen once. What was sequenced was naive CD4+ T cells from PBMCs. The source of these receptors is a man between 18 and 29 years old in good health. Some clones in this sample may be carry-over from other donors' samples. Each CDR3 is given with its conserved first and last residue. The order of the fields is clone size, J gene, D gene, V gene, CDR3 protein, CDR3 DNA. A D gene is named only where the DNA matches it firmly. Clone size, where shown, is once, few, many, or a class for clones that have expanded.

-,TRBJ2-3,TRBD2,TRBV9,CASSVAGGHTDTQYF,TGTGCCAGCAGCGTAGCGGGAGGCCACACAGATACGCAGTATTTT
once,TRBJ1-1,-,TRBV29-1,CSVAQGLGTEAFF,TGCAGCGTTGCGCAGGGCCTTGGCACTGAAGCTTTCTTT
-,TRBJ2-1,TRBD2,TRBV7-9,CASSPTSGTPAYNEQFF,TGTGCCAGCAGCCCTACTAGCGGGACGCCGGCCTACAATGAGCAGTTCTTC
-,TRBJ2-7,TRBD1,TRBV23-1,CASSPITGQFYEQYF,TGCGCCAGCAGTCCCATTACGGGACAGTTCTACGAGCAGTACTTC
-,TRBJ2-5,-,TRBV7-9,CASSLALGETQYF,TGTGCCAGCAGCTTAGCCTTGGGGGAGACCCAGTACTTC
-,TRBJ1-2,-,TRBV5-4,CASSLAKAESHGYTF,TGTGCCAGCAGCTTGGCCAAGGCGGAATCACATGGCTACACCTTC
few,TRBJ1-2,TRBD1,TRBV18,CASSPGQPYGYTF,TGTGCCAGCTCACCGGGACAGCCCTATGGCTACACCTTC
-,TRBJ1-1,TRBD1,TRBV2,CAGLRDRANTEAFF,TGTGCCGGACTCCGGGACAGGGCGAACACTGAAGCTTTCTTT
-,TRBJ2-3,TRBD1,TRBV27,CASRGPGGYTDTQYF,TGTGCCAGCAGAGGACCAGGGGGATACACAGATACGCAGTATTTT
-,TRBJ1-5,TRBD1,TRBV7-4,CASSFSGQVSGKPQHF,TGTGCCAGCAGCTTCTCCGGACAGGTCTCGGGGAAGCCCCAGCATTTT
-,TRBJ1-2,-,TRBV12-5,CASGYGQGWVYGYTF,TGTGCTAGTGGTTATGGGCAGGGATGGGTCTATGGCTACACCTTC
few,TRBJ1-1,-,TRBV27,CASSLGGRNTEAFF,TGTGCCAGCAGTTTAGGAGGGAGAAACACTGAAGCTTTCTTT
-,TRBJ1-2,-,TRBV5-1,CASSPGTNYGYTF,TGCGCCAGCAGCCCCGGCACTAACTATGGCTACACCTTC
-,TRBJ2-4,TRBD1,TRBV6-1,CATRGQGQNIQYF,TGTGCCACGCGTGGACAGGGACAAAACATTCAGTACTTC
once,TRBJ1-1,-,TRBV9,CASSVTRAGGDTEAFF,TGTGCCAGCAGCGTAACCAGGGCGGGAGGGGACACTGAAGCTTTCTTT
-,TRBJ1-2,-,TRBV28,CASKKGDRDGYTF,TGTGCCAGCAAAAAAGGGGATCGGGATGGCTACACCTTC
-,TRBJ2-1,TRBD1,TRBV7-2,CASSFLTGTGANEQFF,TGTGCCAGCAGCTTCTTGACAGGGACAGGAGCCAATGAGCAGTTCTTC
-,TRBJ2-1,-,TRBV5-1,CASSVDDNEQFF,TGCGCCAGCAGCGTGGATGACAATGAGCAGTTCTTC
-,TRBJ2-5,TRBD2,TRBV27,CASSKREGETQYF,TGTGCCAGCAGCAAGCGGGAAGGGGAGACCCAGTACTTC
-,TRBJ2-7,TRBD2,TRBV30,CAWSGTSGAYEQYF,TGTGCCTGGAGTGGGACTAGCGGGGCCTACGAGCAGTACTTC
-,TRBJ2-5,TRBD2,TRBV9,CASSVGLTSGEETQYF,TGTGCCAGCAGCGTAGGGCTGACTAGCGGGGAAGAGACCCAGTACTTC
-,TRBJ1-3,-,TRBV30,CAWYSGLNFPLSGNTIYF,TGTGCCTGGTATTCGGGACTCAATTTCCCGCTCTCTGGAAACACCATATATTTT
-,TRBJ2-1,TRBD1,TRBV28,CASSLLGQGAGNEQFF,TGTGCCAGCAGTTTATTGGGACAGGGGGCGGGAAATGAGCAGTTCTTC
-,TRBJ2-1,-,TRBV2,CASRFDSNEQFF,TGTGCCAGCAGATTCGACAGCAATGAGCAGTTCTTC
-,TRBJ2-3,TRBD2,TRBV19,CASSKREGTDTQYF,TGTGCCAGTAGTAAGCGGGAGGGCACAGATACGCAGTATTTT
-,TRBJ1-5,TRBD1,TRBV7-6,CASSLGTANQPQHF,TGTGCCAGCAGCCTAGGGACAGCCAATCAGCCCCAGCATTTT